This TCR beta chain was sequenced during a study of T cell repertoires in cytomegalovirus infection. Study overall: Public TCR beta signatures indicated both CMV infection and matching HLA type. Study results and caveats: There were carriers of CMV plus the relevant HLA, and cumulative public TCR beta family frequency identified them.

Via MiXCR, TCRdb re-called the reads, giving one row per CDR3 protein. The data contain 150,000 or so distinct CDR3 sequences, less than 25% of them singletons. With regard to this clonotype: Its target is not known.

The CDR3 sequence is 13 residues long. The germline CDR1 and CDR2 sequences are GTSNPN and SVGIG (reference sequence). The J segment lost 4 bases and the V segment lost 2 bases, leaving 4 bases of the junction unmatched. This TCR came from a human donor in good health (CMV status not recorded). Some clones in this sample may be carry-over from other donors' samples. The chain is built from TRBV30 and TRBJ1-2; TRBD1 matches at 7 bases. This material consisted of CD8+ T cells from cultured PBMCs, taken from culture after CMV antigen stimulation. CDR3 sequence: CAWSQGEVYGYTF. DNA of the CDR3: TGTGCCTGGAGTCAGGGGGAGGTCTATGGCTACACCTTC. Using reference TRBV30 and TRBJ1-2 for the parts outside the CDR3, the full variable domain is SQTIHQWPATLVQPVGSPLSLECTVEGTSNPNLYWYRQAAGRGLQLLFYSVGIGQISSEVPQNLSASRPQDRQFILSSKKLLLSDSGFYLCAWSQGEVYGYTFGSGTRLTVV.